This TCR beta chain was identified in a study of shared clonotypes between healthy human individuals. Germline V CDR1 and CDR2: SNHLY, FYNNEI. The ends lost 7 bases at V and 1 base at J; junction bases unmatched: 6. The CDR3 is 15 residues long. TCRdb keeps only in-frame clones here, not all; method: immunoSEQ multiplex PCR. The sample holds about 2 million clones, over 85% seen once. The clonotype was recovered from a man aged 18 to 35 in good health. The sample was naive CD4+ T cells sorted from blood. Indicated subset: CD45RA+ positively selected. The chain recombines TRBV2 with TRBJ2-7; TRBD1 agrees at 11 bases. The CDR3 region has the DNA TGTGCCAGCACCTTGGACAGGGGGCCATCCTACGAGCAGTACTTC. It specifies CASTLDRGPSYEQYF.